Below, 16 T cell receptor beta chains from the same sample are listed, as sequenced in a study of memory CD8 T cells in hepatitis C reinfection. Time point specified: pre-reinfection, 55 to 20 weeks before reinfection detection. Sorted cells were sequenced directly ex vivo without any in vitro expansion. Produced via immunoSEQ multiplex PCR; TCRdb's table is partial and in-frame only. The table lists more than 45,000 clones, about nine tenths of them singletons. The sample was naive CD8+ T cells sorted from blood. Receptors were obtained from a man aged 18 to 30 with hepatitis C virus infection.

The CDR3 sequence: CASSLEHNSYNEQFF. In DNA, the CDR3 is TGTGCCAGCAGCTTAGAACATAACTCCTACAATGAGCAGTTCTTC. This chain connects TRBV7-3 to TRBJ2-1; no reliable D call. Per germline, CDR1 SGHTA and CDR2 FQGTGA. Trimming stripped 2 bases from V and 0 bases from J, with 8 bases between. This CDR3 comprises 15 residues.

This chain links TRBV11-2 with TRBJ2-2, with TRBD1 as a possible D gene (6 bases). The CDR3 is made up of 15 amino acids. Germline lookup yields CDR1 SGHAT and CDR2 FQNNGV. V gave up 6 bases and J gave up 1 base, with 12 bases separating them. CDR3 bases: TGTGCCAGCAGGTCGACAGGAGAGAACACCGGGGAGCTGTTTTTT. It specifies CASRSTGENTGELFF.

The V and J genes are TRBV2 and TRBJ1-1, with D unclear. The V end was cut by 0 bases, the J end by 8 bases, with 10 bases between. CDR1 is SNHLY, CDR2 FYNNEI, per germline. The CDR3 contains 13 residues. As DNA, the CDR3 is TGTGCCAGCAGTGAAGCGGGAGGGATGGAAGCTTTCTTT. Its protein product is CASSEAGGMEAFF.

This clone was counted between two and nine times. V usage is TRBV2 and J usage is TRBJ1-4; the D is unclear. The CDR3 spans 14 residues. Trimming removed 3 bases from V and 8 bases from J, with 13 bases in between. Germline V gene lookup returns CDR1 SNHLY and CDR2 FYNNEI. Here the CDR3 reads CASSDPTELEKLFF. CDR3 bases: TGTGCCAGCAGTGACCCGACGGAGCTGGAAAAACTGTTTTTT.

This clone was counted once. The chain combines TRBV7-3 with TRBJ2-1, with 11 bases aligning to TRBD2. V shed 5 bases and J 8 bases; nucleotides not matched to a gene: 17. Germline V gene data show CDR1 as SGHTA and CDR2 as FQGTGA. This CDR3 is built from 18 residues. The CDR3 DNA reads TGTGCCAGCAGCCCACCGGGGTCTAGCGGGAGGCCGACGGATGAGCAGTTCTTC. This sequence encodes CASSPPGSSGRPTDEQFF. Looking up the rest from reference TRBV7-3 and TRBJ2-1 gives the full variable domain: GAGVSQTPSNKVTEKGKYVELRCDPISGHTALYWYRQSLGQGPEFLIYFQGTGAADDSGLPNDRFFAVRPEGSVSTLKIQRTERGDSAVYLCASSPPGSSGRPTDEQFFGPGTRLTVL.

The chain links TRBV27 to TRBJ2-7, with 7 bases aligning to TRBD1. The J segment lost 7 bases and the V segment lost 8 bases, leaving 14 bases of the junction unmatched. The CDR3 length is 14 residues. In germline, CDR1 is MNHEY, CDR2 SMNVEV (reference sequence). CDR3 DNA: TGTGCCAGCTCACCGGGACAGCACCTTTCGGAGCAGTACTTC. Translated, it gives CASSPGQHLSEQYF.

Only one count was recorded for this clone. The chain links TRBV25-1 to TRBJ2-5, with 12 bases matching TRBD2. Gene TRBJ2-7 matches the end of the DNA better, so the J call may be wrong. Germline V CDR1 and CDR2: MGHDK, SYGVNS. This CDR3 has 15 residues. The CDR3 bases are TGTGCCAGCAGTGAGACTAGCGGGAGCTCCTACGAGCAGTACTTC. It codes for CASSETSGSSYEQYF.

This chain connects TRBV11-2 to TRBJ2-3, with 7 nucleotides matching TRBD2. Germline CDR1 is SGHAT and CDR2 is FQNNGV. V shed 5 bases and J 2 bases; nucleotides not matched to a gene: 7. The CDR3 runs 15 residues. The CDR3 loop is CASSRLAGDTDTQYF. The CDR3 region has the DNA TGTGCCAGCAGCCGACTAGCCGGGGACACAGATACGCAGTATTTT. Full variable domain (remainder filled in from reference TRBV11-2 and TRBJ2-3): EAGVAQSPRYKIIEKRQSVAFWCNPISGHATLYWYQQILGQGPKLLIQFQNNGVVDDSQLPKDRFSAERLKGVDSTLKIQPAKLEDSAVYLCASSRLAGDTDTQYFGPGTRLTVL.

The chain couples TRBV6-5 to TRBJ1-5; D gene unclear. This CDR3 comprises 15 residues. Germline lookup yields CDR1 MNHEY and CDR2 SVGAGI. The V and J ends lost 6 bases and 1 base respectively, with 13 bases between them. CDR3 coding DNA: TGTGCCAGCAGGCTCCAGGCTGCGAGCAATCAGCCCCAGCATTTT. This encodes CASRLQAASNQPQHF.

The J gene is TRBJ1-1, the V gene TRBV6-1; D unresolved. Germline V gene lookup returns CDR1 MNHNS and CDR2 SASEGT. This CDR3 is 11 amino acids long. Trimming took 6 bases from V and 1 from J, leaving 3 bases between them. CDR3 nucleotides: TGTGCCAGCAGACAGAACACTGAAGCTTTCTTT. The encoded protein is CASRQNTEAFF.

The chain employs TRBV15 and TRBJ2-2; TRBD1 matches 8 bases. The germline V gene has CDR1 LNHNV and CDR2 YYDKDF (reference sequence). The J segment lost 4 bases and the V segment lost 0 bases, leaving 4 bases of the junction unmatched. This CDR3 is built from 16 residues. The CDR3 loop reads CATSRDSRGLTGELFF. The CDR3 region has the DNA TGTGCCACCAGCAGAGATTCCAGGGGGCTCACCGGGGAGCTGTTTTTT.

Concerning this clone: Other DNA sequences within the sample encode an identical CDR3. The chain has TRBV28 and TRBJ2-7, with TRBD2 matching 10 bases. The CDR3 totals 14 residues. Germline CDR1 and CDR2: MDHEN and SYDVKM. Trimming took 5 bases from V and 4 from J; bases not matched to a gene: 5. DNA of the CDR3: TGTGCCAGCAGTAGGACTAGCGGTTTGTACGAGCAGTACTTC. This gives the protein CASSRTSGLYEQYF.

This rearrangement joins TRBV4-3 to TRBJ1-4; no firm D call. This CDR3 is built from 15 residues. Trimming took 4 bases from V and 3 from J, leaving 12 bases between them. Germline CDR1 and CDR2: LGHNA and YSLEER. The CDR3 DNA reads TGCGCCAGCAGCCGACTGCGTAACTCTAATGAAAAACTGTTTTTT. Encoded protein: CASSRLRNSNEKLFF.

The chain has TRBV19 and TRBJ2-7; the match to TRBD1 covers 10 bases. Germline-derived CDR1 and CDR2 are LNHDA and SQIVND (reference sequence). The CDR3 has 13 residues. The V and J ends lost 5 bases and 4 bases, in that order; junction bases with no gene match: 2. CDR3 sequence: CASSEGQGYEQYF. Written as DNA, the CDR3 is TGTGCCAGTAGTGAGGGACAGGGGTACGAGCAGTACTTC.

This chain links TRBV2 with TRBJ2-1; D perhaps matches TRBD1 (5 bases). Germline V gives CDR1 SNHLY, CDR2 FYNNEI. Trimming took off 4 bases at V and 3 bases at J, with 16 bases between the two ends. The CDR3 consists of 16 residues. Here the CDR3 DNA reads TGTGCCAGCAGTGGTGAGGATGGACAACTCTACAATGAGCAGTTCTTC. Protein product: CASSGEDGQLYNEQFF.

This chain joins TRBV5-4 and TRBJ2-1; D is perhaps TRBD1 (5 bases). Trimming shortened V by 0 bases and J by 8 bases, and 15 bases separated the two germline ends. CDR3 length equals 15 residues. Germline V lookup: CDR1 SGHNT, CDR2 YYREEE (reference sequence). The DNA of the CDR3 is TGTGCCAGCAGCTTGGCACTCCAGGGTATTGATGAGCAGTTCTTC. It specifies CASSLALQGIDEQFF.